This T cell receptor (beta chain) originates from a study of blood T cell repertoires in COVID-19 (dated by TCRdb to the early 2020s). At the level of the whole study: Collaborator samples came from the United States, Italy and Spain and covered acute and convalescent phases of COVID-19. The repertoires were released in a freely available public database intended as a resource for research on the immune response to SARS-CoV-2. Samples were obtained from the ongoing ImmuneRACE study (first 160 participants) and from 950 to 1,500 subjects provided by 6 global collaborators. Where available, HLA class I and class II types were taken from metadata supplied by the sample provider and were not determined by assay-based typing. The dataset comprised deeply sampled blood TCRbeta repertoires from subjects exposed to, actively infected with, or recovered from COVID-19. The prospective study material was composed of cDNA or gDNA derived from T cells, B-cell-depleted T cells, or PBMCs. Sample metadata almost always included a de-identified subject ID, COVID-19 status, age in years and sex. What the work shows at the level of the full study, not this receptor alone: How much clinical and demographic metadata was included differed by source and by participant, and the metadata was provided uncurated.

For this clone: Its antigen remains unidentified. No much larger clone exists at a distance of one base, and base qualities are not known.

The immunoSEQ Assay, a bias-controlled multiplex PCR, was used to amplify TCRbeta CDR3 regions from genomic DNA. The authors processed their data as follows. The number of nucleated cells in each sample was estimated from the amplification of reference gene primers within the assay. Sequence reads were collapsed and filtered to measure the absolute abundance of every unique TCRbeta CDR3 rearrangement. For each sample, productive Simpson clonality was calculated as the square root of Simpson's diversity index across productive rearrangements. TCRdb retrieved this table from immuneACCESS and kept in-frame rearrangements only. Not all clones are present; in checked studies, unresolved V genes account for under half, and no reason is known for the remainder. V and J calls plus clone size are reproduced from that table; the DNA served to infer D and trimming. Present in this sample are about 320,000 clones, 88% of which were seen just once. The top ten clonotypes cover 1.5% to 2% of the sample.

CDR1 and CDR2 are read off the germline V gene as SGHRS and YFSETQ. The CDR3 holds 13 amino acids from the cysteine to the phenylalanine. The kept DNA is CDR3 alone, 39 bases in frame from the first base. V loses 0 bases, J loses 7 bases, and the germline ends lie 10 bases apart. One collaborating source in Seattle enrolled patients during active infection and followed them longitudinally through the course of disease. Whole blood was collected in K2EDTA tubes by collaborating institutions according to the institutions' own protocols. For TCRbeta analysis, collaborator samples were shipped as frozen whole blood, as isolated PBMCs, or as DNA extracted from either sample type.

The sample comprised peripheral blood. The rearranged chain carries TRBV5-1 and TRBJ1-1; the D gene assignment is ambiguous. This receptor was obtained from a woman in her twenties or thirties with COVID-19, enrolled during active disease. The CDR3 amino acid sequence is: CASSLEGDGEAFF. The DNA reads TGCGCCAGCAGCTTGGAGGGAGACGGTGAAGCTTTCTTT.